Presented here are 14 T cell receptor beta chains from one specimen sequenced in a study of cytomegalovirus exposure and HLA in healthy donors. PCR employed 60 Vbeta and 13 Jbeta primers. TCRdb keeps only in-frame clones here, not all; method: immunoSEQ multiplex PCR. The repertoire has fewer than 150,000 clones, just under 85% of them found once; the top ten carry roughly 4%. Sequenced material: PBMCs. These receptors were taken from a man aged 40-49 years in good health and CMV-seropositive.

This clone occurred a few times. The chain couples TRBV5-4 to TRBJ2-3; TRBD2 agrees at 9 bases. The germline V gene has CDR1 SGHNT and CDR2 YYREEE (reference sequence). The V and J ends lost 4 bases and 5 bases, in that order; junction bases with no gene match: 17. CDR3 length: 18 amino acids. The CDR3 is CASSIEGSGGAWRDTQYF. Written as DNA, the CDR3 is TGTGCCAGCAGCATTGAAGGTAGCGGGGGCGCCTGGAGAGATACGCAGTATTTT.

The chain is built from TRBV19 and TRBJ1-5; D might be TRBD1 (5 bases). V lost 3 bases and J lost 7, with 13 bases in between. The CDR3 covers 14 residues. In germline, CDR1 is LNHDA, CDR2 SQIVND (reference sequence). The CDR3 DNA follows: TGTGCCAGTAGTATGGGGCAGATTGGACAGCCCCAGCATTTT. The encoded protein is CASSMGQIGQPQHF.

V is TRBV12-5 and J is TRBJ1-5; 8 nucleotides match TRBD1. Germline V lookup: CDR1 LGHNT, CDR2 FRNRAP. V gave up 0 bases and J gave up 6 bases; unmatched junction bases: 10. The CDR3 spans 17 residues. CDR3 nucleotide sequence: TGTGCTAGTGGTTTGGTACCGAAGGACAGGGTCCGTCAGCCCCAGCATTTT. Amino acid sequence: CASGLVPKDRVRQPQHF.

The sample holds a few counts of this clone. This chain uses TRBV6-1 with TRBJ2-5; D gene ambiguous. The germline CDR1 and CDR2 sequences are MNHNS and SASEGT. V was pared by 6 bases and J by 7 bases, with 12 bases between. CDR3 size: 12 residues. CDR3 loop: CASRVSPGTQYF. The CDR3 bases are TGTGCCAGCAGGGTGAGCCCGGGGACCCAGTACTTC.

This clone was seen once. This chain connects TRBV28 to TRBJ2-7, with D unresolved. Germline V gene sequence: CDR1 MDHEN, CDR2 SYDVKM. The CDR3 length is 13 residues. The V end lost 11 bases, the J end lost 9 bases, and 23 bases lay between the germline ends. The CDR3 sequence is CAHQGGQRSGQYF. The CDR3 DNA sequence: TGTGCCCACCAAGGCGGTCAGCGCTCCGGGCAGTACTTC. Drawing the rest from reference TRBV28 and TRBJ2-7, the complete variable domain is DVKVTQSSRYLVKRTGEKVFLECVQDMDHENMFWYRQDPGLGLRLIYFSYDVKMKEKGDIPEGYSVSREKKERFSLILESASTNQTSMYLCAHQGGQRSGQYFGPGTRLTVT.

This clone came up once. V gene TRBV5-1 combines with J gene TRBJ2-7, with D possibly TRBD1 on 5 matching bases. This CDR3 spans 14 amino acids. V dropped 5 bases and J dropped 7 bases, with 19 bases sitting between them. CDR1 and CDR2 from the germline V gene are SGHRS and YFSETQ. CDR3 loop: CASRAGIFTWEQYF. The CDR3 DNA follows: TGCGCCAGCAGGGCAGGGATTTTCACTTGGGAGCAGTACTTC.

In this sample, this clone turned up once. The CDR3 bases are TGTGCCAGCAAACCGACCCGGGGAAACTATGGCTACACCTTC. The encoded protein is CASKPTRGNYGYTF. This chain links TRBV5-4 with TRBJ1-2; D gene unclear. Germline values: CDR1 SGHNT, CDR2 YYREEE (reference sequence). Trimming removed 6 bases at V and 2 bases at J, with 14 bases between. The CDR3 has 14 amino acids.

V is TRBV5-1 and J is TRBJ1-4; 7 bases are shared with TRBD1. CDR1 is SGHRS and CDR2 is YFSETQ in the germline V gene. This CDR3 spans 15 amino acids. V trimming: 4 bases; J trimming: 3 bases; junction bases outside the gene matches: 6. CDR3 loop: CASSRGTAANEKLFF. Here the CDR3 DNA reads TGCGCCAGCAGCCGCGGGACAGCGGCTAATGAAAAACTGTTTTTT.

The CDR3: CASSQTRETQYF. CDR3 bases: TGTGCCAGCAGCCAGACAAGAGAGACCCAGTACTTC. This chain joins TRBV7-8 and TRBJ2-5; D gene unclear. This CDR3 comprises 12 residues. V lost 5 bases and J 4 bases, leaving 8 bases between the germline ends. Germline CDR1 is SGHVS and CDR2 is FQNEAQ.

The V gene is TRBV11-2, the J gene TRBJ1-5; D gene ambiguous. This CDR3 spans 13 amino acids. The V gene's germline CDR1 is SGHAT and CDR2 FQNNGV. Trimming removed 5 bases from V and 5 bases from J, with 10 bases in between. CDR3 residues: CASSAHEDQPQHF. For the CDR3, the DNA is TGTGCCAGCAGCGCTCACGAGGATCAGCCCCAGCATTTT.

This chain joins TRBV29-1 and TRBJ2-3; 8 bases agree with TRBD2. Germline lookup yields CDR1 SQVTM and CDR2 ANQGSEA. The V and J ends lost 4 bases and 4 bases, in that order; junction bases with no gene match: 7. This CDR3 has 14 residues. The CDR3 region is CSVAGGAPADTQYF. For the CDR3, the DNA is TGCAGCGTTGCCGGGGGGGCTCCCGCAGATACGCAGTATTTT.

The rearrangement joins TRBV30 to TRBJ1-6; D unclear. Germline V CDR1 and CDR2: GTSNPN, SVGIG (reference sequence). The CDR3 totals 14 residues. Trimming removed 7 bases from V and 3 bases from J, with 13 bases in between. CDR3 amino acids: CASARAGYNSPLHF. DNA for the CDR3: TGTGCCTCCGCGCGGGCAGGCTATAATTCACCCCTCCACTTT. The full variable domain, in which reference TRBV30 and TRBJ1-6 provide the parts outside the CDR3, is SQTIHQWPATLVQPVGSPLSLECTVEGTSNPNLYWYRQAAGRGLQLLFYSVGIGQISSEVPQNLSASRPQDRQFILSSKKLLLSDSGFYLCASARAGYNSPLHFGNGTRLTVT.

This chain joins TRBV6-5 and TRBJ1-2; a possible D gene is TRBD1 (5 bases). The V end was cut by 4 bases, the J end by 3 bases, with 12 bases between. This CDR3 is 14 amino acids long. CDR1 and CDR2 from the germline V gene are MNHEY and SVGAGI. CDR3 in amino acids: CASSSQGSHYGYTF. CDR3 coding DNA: TGTGCCAGCAGTTCTCAGGGTTCGCACTATGGCTACACCTTC.

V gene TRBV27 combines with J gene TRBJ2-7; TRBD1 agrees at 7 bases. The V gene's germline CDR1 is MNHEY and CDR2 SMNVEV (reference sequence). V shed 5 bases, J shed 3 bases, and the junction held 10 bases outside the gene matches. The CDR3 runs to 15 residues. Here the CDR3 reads CASSPTGQKFYEQYF. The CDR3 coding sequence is TGTGCCAGCAGTCCTACGGGACAGAAGTTCTACGAGCAGTACTTC.